One T cell receptor beta chain is described in this entry. Its matching antigen is unknown. TCRdb's table, derived via immunoSEQ multiplex PCR, lists solely in-frame clones and lacks some. The table includes about 170,000 clones, approximately 92% detected once. The V end lost 2 bases, the J end lost 1 base, and 12 bases lay between the germline ends. From germline, CDR1 is WNHNN and CDR2 SYGVQD (reference sequence). The CDR3 consists of 16 residues. The data stem from a study of T cell responses to AZD1222 COVID-19 vaccine. Study context: Second-dose groups at about 4 or about 12 weeks were pooled.

Study-wide points: Baseline seropositivity occurred in only a handful of AZD1222 recipients. Of spike-specific TCRs, nearly half reportedly target regions left unmutated in variants. Donors, mostly white British, included more females; clonal diversity was possibly underestimated.

This material consisted of peripheral blood, taken on day 0 of AZD1222 vaccination. This clonotype originated in an adult in good health. This chain links TRBV10-1 with TRBJ1-5; D might be TRBD1 (5 bases). The CDR3 spells CASSERGGRSNQPQHF. DNA of the CDR3: TGCGCCAGCAGTGAGAGGGGCGGACGAAGCAATCAGCCCCAGCATTTT.